These T cell receptor beta chains were read from a single sample in a study of OX40 agonist ivuxolimab in advanced cancers. Produced via immunoSEQ multiplex PCR; TCRdb's table is partial and in-frame only. The profile shows some 76,000 clones, about 93% of them singletons. The specimen was CD4+ or CD8+ T cells sorted from blood, collected in a trial of the OX40 agonist ivuxolimab. These TCRs come from an adult with an advanced solid tumor such as melanoma, head and neck, liver or kidney cancer. Each CDR3 is given with its conserved first and last residue. D genes are given only for firm matches. Clone size, where shown, is once, few, many, or a class for clones that have expanded.

length	size	V	J	D	CDR3	DNA
17	NA	TRBV25-1	TRBJ1-4	NA	CASSDPPYGASNEKLFF	TGTGCCAGCAGTGATCCGCCCTACGGTGCTTCTAATGAAAAACTGTTTTTT
16	NA	TRBV5-6	TRBJ2-2	NA	CASSLRRGYFTGELFF	TGTGCCAGCAGCTTGCGTCGGGGGTACTTCACCGGGGAGCTGTTTTTT
18	NA	TRBV4-2	TRBJ1-1	NA	CASSLLTGGGMVNTEAFF	TGTGCCAGCAGCCTCCTCACCGGGGGGGGCATGGTGAACACTGAAGCTTTCTTT
15	NA	TRBV29-1	TRBJ2-5	NA	CSVLRELGNGETQYF	TGCAGCGTACTCCGGGAGCTCGGAAATGGGGAGACCCAGTACTTC
16	NA	TRBV4-1	TRBJ1-2	TRBD1	CASTYLAGQTNYGYTF	TGCGCCAGCACATACCTGGCGGGACAGACAAACTATGGCTACACCTTC
13	NA	TRBV4-3	TRBJ2-7	NA	CASSQGTGDEQYF	TGCGCCAGCAGCCAGGGGACGGGGGACGAGCAGTACTTC
13	once	TRBV27	TRBJ2-2	NA	CASTVIQGGELFF	TGTGCCAGCACCGTAATACAGGGAGGGGAGCTGTTTTTT
14	NA	TRBV5-8	TRBJ2-7	NA	CASSQLKQGYEQYF	TGTGCCAGCAGCCAGCTCAAACAGGGCTACGAGCAGTACTTC
14	NA	TRBV2	TRBJ2-7	TRBD2	CASSTPSGSYEQYF	TGTGCCAGCAGTACCCCTAGCGGGAGTTACGAGCAGTACTTC
14	NA	TRBV6-5	TRBJ2-4	NA	CASSYSRGADIQYF	TGTGCCAGCAGTTACTCGAGGGGGGCTGACATTCAGTACTTC
11	NA	TRBV15	TRBJ2-7	NA	CATEGSYEQYF	TGTGCCACCGAGGGTTCCTACGAGCAGTACTTC
16	NA	TRBV27	TRBJ2-1	TRBD2	CASSSPTSGRYNEQFF	TGTGCCAGCAGTTCCCCGACTAGCGGGAGGTACAATGAGCAGTTCTTC
14	NA	TRBV4-1	TRBJ2-1	NA	CASSQVSRANEQFF	TGCGCCAGCAGCCAAGTAAGCAGGGCTAATGAGCAGTTCTTC